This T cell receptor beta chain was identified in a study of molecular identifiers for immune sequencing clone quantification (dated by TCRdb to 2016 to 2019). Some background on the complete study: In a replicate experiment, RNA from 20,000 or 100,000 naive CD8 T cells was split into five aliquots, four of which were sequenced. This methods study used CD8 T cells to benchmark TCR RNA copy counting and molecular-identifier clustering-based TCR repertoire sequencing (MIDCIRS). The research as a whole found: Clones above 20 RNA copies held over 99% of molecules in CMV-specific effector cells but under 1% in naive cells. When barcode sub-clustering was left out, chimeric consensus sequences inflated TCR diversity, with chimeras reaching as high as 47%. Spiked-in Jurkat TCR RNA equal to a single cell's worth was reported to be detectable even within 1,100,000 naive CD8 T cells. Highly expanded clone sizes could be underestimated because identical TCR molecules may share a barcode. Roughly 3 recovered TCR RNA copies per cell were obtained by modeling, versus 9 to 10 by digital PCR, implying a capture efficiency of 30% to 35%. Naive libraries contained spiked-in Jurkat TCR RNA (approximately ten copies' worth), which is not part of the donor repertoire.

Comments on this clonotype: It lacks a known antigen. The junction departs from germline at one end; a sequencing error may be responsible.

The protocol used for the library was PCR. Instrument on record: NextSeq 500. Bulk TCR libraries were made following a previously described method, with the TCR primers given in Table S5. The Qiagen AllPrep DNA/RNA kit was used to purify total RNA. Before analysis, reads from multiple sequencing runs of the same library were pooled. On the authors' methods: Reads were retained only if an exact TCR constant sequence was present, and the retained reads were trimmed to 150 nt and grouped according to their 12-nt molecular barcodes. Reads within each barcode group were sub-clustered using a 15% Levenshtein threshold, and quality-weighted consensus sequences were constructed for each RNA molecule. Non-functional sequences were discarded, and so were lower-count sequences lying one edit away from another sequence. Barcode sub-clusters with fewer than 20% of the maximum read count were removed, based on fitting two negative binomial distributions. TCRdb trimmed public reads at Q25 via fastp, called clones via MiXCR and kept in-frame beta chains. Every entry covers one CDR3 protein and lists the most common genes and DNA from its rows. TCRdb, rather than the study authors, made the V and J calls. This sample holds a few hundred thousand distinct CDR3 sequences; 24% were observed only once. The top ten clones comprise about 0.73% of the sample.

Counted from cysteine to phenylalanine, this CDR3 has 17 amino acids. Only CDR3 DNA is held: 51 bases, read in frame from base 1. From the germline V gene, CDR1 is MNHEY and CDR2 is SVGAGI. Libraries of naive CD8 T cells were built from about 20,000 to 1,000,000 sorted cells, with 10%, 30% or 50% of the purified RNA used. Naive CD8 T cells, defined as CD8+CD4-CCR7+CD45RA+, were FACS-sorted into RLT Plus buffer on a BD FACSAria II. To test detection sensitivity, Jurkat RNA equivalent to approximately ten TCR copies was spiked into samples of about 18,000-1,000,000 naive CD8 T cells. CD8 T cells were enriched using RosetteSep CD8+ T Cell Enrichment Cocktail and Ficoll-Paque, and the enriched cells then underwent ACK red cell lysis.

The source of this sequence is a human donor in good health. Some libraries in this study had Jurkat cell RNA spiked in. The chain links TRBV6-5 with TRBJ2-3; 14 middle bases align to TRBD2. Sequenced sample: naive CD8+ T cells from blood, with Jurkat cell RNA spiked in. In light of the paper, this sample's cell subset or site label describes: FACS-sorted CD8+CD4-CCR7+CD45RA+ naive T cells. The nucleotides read TGTGCCAGGAGTTACCGGACTAGCGGGGGGCCCACAGATACGCAGTATTTT. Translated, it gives CARSYRTSGGPTDTQYF.